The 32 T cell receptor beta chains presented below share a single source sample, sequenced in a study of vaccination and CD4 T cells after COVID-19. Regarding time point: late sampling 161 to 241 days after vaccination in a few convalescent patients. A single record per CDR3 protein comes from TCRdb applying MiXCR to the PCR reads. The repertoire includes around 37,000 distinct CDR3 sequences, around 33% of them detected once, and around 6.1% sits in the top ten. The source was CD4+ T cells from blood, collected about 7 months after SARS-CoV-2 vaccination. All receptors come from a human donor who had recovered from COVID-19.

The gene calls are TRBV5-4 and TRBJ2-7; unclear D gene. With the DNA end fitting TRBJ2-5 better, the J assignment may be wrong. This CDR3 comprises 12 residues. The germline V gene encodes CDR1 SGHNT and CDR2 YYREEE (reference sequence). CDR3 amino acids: CASSQIVGTQYF. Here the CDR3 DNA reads TGTGCCAGCAGCCAAATCGTAGGGACCCAGTACTTC.

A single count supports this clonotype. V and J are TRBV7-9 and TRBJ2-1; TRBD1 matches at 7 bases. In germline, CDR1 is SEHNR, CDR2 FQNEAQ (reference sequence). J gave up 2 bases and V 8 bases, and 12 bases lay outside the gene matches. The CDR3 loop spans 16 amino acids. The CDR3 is CASRGVAGGTYNEQFF. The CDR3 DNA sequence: TGTGCCAGCCGAGGGGTGGCAGGGGGAACCTACAATGAGCAGTTCTTC.

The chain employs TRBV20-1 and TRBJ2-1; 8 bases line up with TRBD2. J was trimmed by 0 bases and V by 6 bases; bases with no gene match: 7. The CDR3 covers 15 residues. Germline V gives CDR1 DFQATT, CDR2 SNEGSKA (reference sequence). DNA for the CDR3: TGCAGTGCCAAATTGAGCGGGAGCTCCTACAATGAGCAGTTCTTC. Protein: CSAKLSGSSYNEQFF.

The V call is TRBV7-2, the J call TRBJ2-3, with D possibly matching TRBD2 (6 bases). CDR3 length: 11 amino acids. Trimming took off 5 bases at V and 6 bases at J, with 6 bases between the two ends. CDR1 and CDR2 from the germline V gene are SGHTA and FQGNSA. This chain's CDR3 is CASSGRDTQYF. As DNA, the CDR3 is TGTGCCAGCAGCGGGAGGGATACGCAGTATTTT.

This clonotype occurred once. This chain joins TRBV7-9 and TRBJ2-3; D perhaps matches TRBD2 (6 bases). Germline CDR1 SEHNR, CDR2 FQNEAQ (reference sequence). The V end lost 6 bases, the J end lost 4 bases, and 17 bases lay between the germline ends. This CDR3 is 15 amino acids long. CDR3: CASRTTRRGSDTQYF. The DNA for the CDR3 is TGTGCCAGCAGGACGACTAGGCGCGGTTCAGATACGCAGTATTTT.

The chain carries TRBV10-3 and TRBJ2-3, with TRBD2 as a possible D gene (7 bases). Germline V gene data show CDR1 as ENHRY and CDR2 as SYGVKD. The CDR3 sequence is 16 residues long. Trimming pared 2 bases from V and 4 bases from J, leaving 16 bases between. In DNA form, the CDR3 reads TGTGCCATCAGTGAGCTCGGGGGGCGCGTCCCAGATACGCAGTATTTT. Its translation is CAISELGGRVPDTQYF.

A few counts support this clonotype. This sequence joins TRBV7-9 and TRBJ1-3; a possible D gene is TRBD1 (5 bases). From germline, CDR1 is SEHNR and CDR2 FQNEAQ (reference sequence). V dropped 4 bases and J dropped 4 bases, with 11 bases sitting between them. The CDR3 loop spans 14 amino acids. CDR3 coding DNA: TGTGCCAGCAGCTGGGGGAGGGCAGGAAACACCATATATTTT. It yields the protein CASSWGRAGNTIYF.

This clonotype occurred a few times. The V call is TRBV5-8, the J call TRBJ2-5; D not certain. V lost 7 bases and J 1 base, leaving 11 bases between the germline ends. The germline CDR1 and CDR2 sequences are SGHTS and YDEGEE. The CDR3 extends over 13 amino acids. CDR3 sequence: CASSGLTQETQYF. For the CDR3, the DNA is TGTGCCAGCTCAGGCCTAACCCAAGAGACCCAGTACTTC.

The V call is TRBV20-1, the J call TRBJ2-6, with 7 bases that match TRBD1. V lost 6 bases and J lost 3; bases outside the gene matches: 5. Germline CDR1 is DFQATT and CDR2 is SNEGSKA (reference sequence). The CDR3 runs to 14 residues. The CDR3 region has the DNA TGCAGTGCGAGACAGGGCGGTGGGGCCAACGTCCTGACTTTC. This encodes CSARQGGGANVLTF.

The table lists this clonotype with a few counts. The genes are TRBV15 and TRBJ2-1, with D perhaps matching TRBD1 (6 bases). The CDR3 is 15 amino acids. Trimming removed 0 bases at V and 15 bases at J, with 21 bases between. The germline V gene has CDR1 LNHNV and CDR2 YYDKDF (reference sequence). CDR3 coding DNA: TGTGCCACCAGCAGAGATTTAGGGACAACCCCCGAGGTGTTCTTC. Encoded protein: CATSRDLGTTPEVFF.

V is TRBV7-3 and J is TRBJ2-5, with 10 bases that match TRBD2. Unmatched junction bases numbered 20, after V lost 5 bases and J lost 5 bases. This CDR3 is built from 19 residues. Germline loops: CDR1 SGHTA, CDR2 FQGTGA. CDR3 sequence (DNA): TGTGCCAGCAGCCCCGGGACTAGCGTGATGAGGGGTGGGGGGGAGACCCAGTACTTC. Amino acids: CASSPGTSVMRGGGETQYF.

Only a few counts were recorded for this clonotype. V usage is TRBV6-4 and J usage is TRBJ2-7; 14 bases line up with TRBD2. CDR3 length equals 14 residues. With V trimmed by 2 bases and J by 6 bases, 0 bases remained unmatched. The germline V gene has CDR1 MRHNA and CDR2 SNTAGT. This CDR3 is CASSDGTSGSEQYF. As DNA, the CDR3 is TGTGCCAGCAGTGACGGGACTAGCGGGAGCGAGCAGTACTTC.

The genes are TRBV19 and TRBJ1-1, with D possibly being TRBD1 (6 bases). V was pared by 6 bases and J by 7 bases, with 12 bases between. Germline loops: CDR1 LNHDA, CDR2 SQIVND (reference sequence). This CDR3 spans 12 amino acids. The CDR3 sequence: CASRGDRREAFF. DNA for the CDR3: TGTGCCAGTAGAGGAGACAGGCGTGAAGCTTTCTTT. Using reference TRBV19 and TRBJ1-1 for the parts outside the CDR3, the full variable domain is DGGITQSPKYLFRKEGQNVTLSCEQNLNHDAMYWYRQDPGQGLRLIYYSQIVNDFQKGDIAEGYSVSREKKESFPLTVTSAQKNPTAFYLCASRGDRREAFFGQGTRLTVV.

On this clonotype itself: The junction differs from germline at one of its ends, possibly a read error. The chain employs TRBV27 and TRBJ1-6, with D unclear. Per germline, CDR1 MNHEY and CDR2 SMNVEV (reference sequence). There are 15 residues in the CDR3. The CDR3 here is CASSLAGYYNSSLHF. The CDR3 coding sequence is TGTGCCAGCAGTTTAGCGGGTTACTATAATTCATCCCTCCACTTT.

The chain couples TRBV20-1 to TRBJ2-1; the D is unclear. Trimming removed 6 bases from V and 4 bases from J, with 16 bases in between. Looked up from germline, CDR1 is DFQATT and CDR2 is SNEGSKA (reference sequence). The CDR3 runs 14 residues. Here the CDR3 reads CSARPLTPYNEQFF. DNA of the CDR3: TGCAGTGCCCGCCCGCTAACCCCTTACAATGAGCAGTTCTTC.

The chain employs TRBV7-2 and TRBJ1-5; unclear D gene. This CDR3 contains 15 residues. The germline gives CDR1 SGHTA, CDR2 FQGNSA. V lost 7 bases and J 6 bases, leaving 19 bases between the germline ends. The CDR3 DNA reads TGTGCCAGCACACGTGGGTTATACGACGGTCAGCCCCAGCATTTT. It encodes CASTRGLYDGQPQHF.

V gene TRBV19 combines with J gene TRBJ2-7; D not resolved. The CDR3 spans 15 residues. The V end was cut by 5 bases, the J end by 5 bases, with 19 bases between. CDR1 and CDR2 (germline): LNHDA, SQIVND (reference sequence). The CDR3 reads CASSARRVPKDEQYF. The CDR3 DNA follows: TGTGCCAGTAGTGCCCGAAGGGTCCCGAAGGACGAGCAGTACTTC.

CDR3 residues: CSARSLRDRGNEQYF. The CDR3 DNA sequence: TGCAGTGCTAGGTCCTTACGGGACAGGGGCAACGAGCAGTACTTC. The genes are TRBV20-1 and TRBJ2-7; 10 bases agree with TRBD1. CDR3 length: 15 amino acids. The J segment lost 5 bases and the V segment lost 3 bases, leaving 10 bases of the junction unmatched. Germline V gene lookup returns CDR1 DFQATT and CDR2 SNEGSKA (reference sequence).

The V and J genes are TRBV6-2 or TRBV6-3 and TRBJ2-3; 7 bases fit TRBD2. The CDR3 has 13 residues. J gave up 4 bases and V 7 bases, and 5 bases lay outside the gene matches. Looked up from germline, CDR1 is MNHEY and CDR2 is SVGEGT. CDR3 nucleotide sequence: TGTGCCAGCAAGACTAGCACGGCAGATACGCAGTATTTT. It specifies CASKTSTADTQYF.

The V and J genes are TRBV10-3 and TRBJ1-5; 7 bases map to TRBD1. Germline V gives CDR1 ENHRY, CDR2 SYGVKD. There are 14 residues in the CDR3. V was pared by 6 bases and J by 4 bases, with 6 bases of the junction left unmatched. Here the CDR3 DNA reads TGTGCCATCAGCCCCGGGACAGTGAATCAGCCCCAGCATTTT. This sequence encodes CAISPGTVNQPQHF.

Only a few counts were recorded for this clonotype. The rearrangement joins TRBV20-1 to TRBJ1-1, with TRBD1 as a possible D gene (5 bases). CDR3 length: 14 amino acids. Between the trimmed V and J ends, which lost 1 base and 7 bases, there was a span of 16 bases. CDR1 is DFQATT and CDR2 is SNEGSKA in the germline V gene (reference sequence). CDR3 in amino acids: CSARAMSGTVEAFF. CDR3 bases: TGCAGTGCTAGAGCCATGTCTGGGACCGTTGAAGCTTTCTTT.

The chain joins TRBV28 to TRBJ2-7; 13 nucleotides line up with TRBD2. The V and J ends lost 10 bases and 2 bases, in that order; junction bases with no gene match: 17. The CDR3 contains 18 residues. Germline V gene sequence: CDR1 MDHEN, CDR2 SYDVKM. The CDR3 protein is CATQSRGLGLAGTYEQYF. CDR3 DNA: TGTGCCACCCAGTCTCGAGGTCTGGGACTAGCGGGAACCTACGAGCAGTACTTC.

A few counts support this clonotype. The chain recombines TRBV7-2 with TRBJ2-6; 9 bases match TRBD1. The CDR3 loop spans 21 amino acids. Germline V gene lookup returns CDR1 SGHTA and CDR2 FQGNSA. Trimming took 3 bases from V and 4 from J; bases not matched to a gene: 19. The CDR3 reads CASSFQPPYRGRMRGANVLTF. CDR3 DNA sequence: TGTGCCAGCAGCTTCCAGCCCCCCTACAGGGGGCGTATGAGAGGGGCCAACGTCCTGACTTTC.

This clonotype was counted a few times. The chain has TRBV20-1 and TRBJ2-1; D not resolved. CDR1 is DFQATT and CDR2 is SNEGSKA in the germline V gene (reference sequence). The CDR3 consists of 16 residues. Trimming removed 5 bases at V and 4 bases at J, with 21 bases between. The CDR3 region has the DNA TGCAGTGCTCATACATGGCTAGTAAAGGAGTACAATGAGCAGTTCTTC. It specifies CSAHTWLVKEYNEQFF.

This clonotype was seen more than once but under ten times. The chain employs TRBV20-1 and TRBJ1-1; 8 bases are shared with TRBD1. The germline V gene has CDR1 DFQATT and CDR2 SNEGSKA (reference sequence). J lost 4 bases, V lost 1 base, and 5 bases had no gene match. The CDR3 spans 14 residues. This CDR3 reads CSARGTGLGTEAFF. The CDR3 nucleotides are TGCAGTGCTAGAGGGACAGGGCTTGGCACTGAAGCTTTCTTT.

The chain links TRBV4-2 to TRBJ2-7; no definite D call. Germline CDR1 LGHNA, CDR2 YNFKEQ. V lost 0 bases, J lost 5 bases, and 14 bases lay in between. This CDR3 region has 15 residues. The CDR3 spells CASSQDPVGSNEQYF. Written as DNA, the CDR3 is TGTGCCAGCAGCCAAGATCCGGTAGGGTCCAACGAGCAGTACTTC.

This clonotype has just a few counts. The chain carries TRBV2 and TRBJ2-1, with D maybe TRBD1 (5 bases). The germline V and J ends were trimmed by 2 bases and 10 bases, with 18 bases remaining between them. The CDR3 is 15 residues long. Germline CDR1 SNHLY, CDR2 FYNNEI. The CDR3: CASSELLGVVGEQFF. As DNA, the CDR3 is TGTGCCAGCAGTGAACTCCTAGGGGTAGTCGGGGAGCAGTTCTTC. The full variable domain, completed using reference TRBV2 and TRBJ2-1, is EPEVTQTPSHQVTQMGQEVILRCVPISNHLYFYWYRQILGQKVEFLVSFYNNEISEKSEIFDDQFSVERPDGSNFTLKIRSTKLEDSAMYFCASSELLGVVGEQFFGPGTRLTVL.

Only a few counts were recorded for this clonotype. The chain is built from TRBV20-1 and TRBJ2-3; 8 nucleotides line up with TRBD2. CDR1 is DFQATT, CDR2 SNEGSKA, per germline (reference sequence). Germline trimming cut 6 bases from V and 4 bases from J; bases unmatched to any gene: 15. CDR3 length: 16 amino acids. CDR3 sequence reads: CSARGPSGRAADTQYF. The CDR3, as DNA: TGCAGTGCCCGAGGGCCGAGCGGGAGAGCGGCAGATACGCAGTATTTT.

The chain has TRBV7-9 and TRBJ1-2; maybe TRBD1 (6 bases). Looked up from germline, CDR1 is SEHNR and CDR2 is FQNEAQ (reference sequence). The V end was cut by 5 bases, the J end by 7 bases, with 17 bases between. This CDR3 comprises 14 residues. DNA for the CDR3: TGTGCCAGCAGCGGAAACGGGGGGCGCGGTGGCTACACCTTC. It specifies CASSGNGGRGGYTF.

CDR3 DNA sequence: TGTGCCAGTAGTATAGGCCGCAGCCTACCTTCCTACAATGAGCAGTTCTTC. Translated, it gives CASSIGRSLPSYNEQFF. This rearrangement joins TRBV19 to TRBJ2-1; D remains unclear. CDR1 and CDR2 (germline): LNHDA, SQIVND (reference sequence). This CDR3 has 17 residues. V was cut by 1 base and J by 1 base, with 14 bases left in between.

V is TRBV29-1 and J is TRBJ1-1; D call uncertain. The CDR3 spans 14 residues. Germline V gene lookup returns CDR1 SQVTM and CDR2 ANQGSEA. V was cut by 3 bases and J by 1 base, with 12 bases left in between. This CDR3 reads CSVDFPNKNTEAFF. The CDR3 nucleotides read TGCAGCGTTGATTTCCCGAATAAGAACACTGAAGCTTTCTTT.

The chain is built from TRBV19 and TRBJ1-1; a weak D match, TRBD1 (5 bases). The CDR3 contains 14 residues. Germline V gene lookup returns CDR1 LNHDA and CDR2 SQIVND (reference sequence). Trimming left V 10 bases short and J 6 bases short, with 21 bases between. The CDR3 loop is CATQRGMRGPEAFF. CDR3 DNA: TGTGCCACGCAGAGGGGAATGAGGGGACCTGAAGCTTTCTTT.